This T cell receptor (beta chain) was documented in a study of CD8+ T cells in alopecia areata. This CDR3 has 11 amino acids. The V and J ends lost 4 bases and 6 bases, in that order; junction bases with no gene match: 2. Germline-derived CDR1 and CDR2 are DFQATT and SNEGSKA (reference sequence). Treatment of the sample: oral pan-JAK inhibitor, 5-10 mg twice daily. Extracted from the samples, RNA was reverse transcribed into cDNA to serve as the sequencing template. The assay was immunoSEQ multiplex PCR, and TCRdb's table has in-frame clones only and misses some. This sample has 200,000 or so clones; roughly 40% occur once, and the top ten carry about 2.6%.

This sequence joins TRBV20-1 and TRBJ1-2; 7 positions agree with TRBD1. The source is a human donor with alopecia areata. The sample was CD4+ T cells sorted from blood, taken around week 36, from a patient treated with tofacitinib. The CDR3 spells CSATGTDGYTF. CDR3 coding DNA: TGCAGTGCTACCGGGACAGATGGCTACACCTTC.